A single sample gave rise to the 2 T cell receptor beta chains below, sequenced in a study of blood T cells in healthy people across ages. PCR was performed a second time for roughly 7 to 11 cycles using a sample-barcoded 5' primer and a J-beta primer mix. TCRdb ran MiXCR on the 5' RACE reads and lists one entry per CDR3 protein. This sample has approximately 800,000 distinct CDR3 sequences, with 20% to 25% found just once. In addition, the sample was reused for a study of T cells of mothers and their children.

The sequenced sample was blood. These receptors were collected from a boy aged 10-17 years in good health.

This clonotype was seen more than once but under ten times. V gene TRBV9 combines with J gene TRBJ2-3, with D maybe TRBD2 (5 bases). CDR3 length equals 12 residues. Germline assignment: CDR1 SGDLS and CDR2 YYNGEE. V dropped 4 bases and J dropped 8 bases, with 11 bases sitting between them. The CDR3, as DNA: TGTGCCAGCAGCCCCAGCGGAGCTACGCAGTATTTT. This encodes CASSPSGATQYF. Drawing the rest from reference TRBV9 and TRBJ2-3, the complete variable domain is DSGVTQTPKHLITATGQRVTLRCSPRSGDLSVYWYQQSLDQGLQFLIQYYNGEERAKGNILERFSAQQFPDLHSELNLSSLELGDSALYFCASSPSGATQYFGPGTRLTVL.

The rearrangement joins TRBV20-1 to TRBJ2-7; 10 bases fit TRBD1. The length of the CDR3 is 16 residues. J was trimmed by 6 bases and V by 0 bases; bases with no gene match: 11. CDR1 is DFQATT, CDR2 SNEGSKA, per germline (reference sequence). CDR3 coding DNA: TGCAGTGCTAGAGATCCCCACGGACAGGGGGTTCGCGAGCAGTACTTC. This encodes CSARDPHGQGVREQYF.